This T cell receptor (beta chain) was documented in a study of shared clonotypes between healthy human individuals. All donors were healthy HIV-negative adults lacking recent acute infections or vaccinations. Study conclusions and caveats: Blood was the sole source, and tissue repertoires probably differ. Relative to memory subsets, naive subsets generally showed larger estimated richness. Clonotypes not shared had lower generation probabilities than those common to all four donors.

Germline CDR1 SGHRS, CDR2 YFSETQ. The CDR3 spans 14 residues. Trimming took 5 bases from V and 0 from J, leaving 6 bases between them. Details on this clone: What it binds is unknown. The sample contains more than one DNA sequence encoding this CDR3.

TCRdb's table, derived via immunoSEQ multiplex PCR, lists solely in-frame clones and lacks some. Here the sample spans roughly 2,300,000 clones, about 90% being singletons. This TCR was recovered from a man aged 18 to 30 in good health. Some clones in this sample may be carry-over from other donors' samples. The rearrangement uses TRBV5-1 and TRBJ2-6; D is unclear. The sequencing sample was made of naive CD4+ T cells from PBMCs. Subset specified: CD45RA+ positively selected. Written as DNA, the CDR3 is TGCGCCAGCAGTTCAGACTCTGGGGCCAACGTCCTGACTTTC. It encodes CASSSDSGANVLTF.